The clone carrying this TCR beta chain was seen once. Its antigen is not identified. The same CDR3 is also encoded by other DNA sequences in this sample. The germline V gene has CDR1 KGHSH and CDR2 LQKENI. The V end was cut by 1 base, the J end by 7 bases, with 11 bases between. CDR3 length: 13 residues. These data originate in a study of shared clonotypes between healthy human individuals. Study results and limitations: Despite large depth, sorted-subset datasets appeared incompletely sequenced. Sequencing depth was expected to influence donor clonotype sharing.

Every subset had its genomic DNA shared out evenly among several immunoSEQ plates. The repertoire was sequenced with immunoSEQ multiplex PCR; TCRdb's copy has only in-frame clones and lacks some. The sample lists 2 million to 2.5 million clones; 85% to 95% were seen once. This receptor was obtained from a man aged 18 to 29 in good health. Some clones in this sample may be carry-over from other donors' samples. V is TRBV18 and J is TRBJ2-7; D is perhaps TRBD2 (5 bases). Sample: naive CD4+ T cells from PBMCs. The subset: CD45RA+ positively selected. The chain's CDR3 is CASSPRGGEEQYF. The CDR3 DNA sequence: TGTGCCAGCTCACCACGTGGTGGGGAGGAGCAGTACTTC. Supplemented by reference TRBV18 and TRBJ2-7, the full variable domain reads NAGVMQNPRHLVRRRGQEARLRCSPMKGHSHVYWYRQLPEEGLKFMVYLQKENIIDESGMPKERFSAEFPKEGPSILRIQQVVRGDSAAYFCASSPRGGEEQYFGPGTRLTVT.